The table lists the clone carrying this T cell receptor beta chain with many counts. This record belongs to a study of regulatory T cells in long-lasting Graves disease. Stated time point: persistent/refractory GD, antithyroid drugs over 5 years with positive TRAb. Researchers made the TCR library from RNA that was extracted from PBMCs. Relying on iRepertoire HTBI primers and Arm-PCR of CDR3 regions, the team built TCR beta libraries. TCRdb reprocessed the multiplex PCR reads via MiXCR and lists one record per CDR3 protein. The sample contains about 460,000 distinct CDR3 sequences, approximately 23% of which appear only once. Trimming removed 1 base from V and 1 base from J, with 8 bases in between. This CDR3 is 14 amino acids long. Germline V CDR1 and CDR2: DFQATT, SNEGSKA (reference sequence).

The chain links TRBV20-1 to TRBJ1-5, with D tentatively TRBD1 (5 bases). This sample comprised peripheral blood mononuclear cells (PBMCs), obtained when the disease was refractory, from a patient treated with antithyroid drugs. This sequence was found in a female donor with Graves disease. CDR3 sequence reads: CSARAGFSNQPQHF. The CDR3 region has the DNA TGCAGTGCTAGAGCAGGGTTCAGCAATCAGCCCCAGCATTTT.